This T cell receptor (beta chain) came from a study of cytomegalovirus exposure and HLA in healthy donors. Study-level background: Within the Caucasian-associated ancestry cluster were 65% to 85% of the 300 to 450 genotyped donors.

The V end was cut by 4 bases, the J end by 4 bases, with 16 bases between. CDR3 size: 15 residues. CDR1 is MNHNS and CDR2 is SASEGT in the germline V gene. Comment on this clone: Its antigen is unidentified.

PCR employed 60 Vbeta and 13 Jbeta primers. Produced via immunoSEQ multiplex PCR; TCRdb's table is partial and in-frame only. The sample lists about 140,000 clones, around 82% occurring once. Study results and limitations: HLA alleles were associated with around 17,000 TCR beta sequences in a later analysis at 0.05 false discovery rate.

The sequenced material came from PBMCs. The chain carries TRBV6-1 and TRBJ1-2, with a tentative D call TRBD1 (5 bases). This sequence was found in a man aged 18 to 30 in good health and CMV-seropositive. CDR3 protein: CASSVVTLGGYGYTF. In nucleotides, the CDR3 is TGTGCCAGCAGTGTAGTGACACTCGGGGGCTATGGCTACACCTTC.